This TCR beta chain came from a study of PD-1 blockade in classical Hodgkin lymphoma. This clone has a single count. This CDR3 contains 15 residues. Trimming removed 4 bases from V and 4 bases from J, with 14 bases in between. Per the germline V gene, CDR1 is MNHNS and CDR2 is SASEGT. TCRdb's copy holds only in-frame clones and misses some; the assay was immunoSEQ multiplex PCR. This table has 15,000 to 20,000 clones, roughly nine tenths appearing once. Time point reported: cycle 4 day 1 (C4D1), after 5 to 7 weeks of nivolumab. Brentuximab vedotin exposure varied, and every patient relapsed after autologous stem cell transplantation. Magnetic negative selection was used to purify CD8+ T cells from thawed PBMCs.

The sample here was CD8+ T cells from blood, taken before the fourth cycle of nivolumab. The chain joins TRBV6-1 to TRBJ2-1, with D possibly being TRBD1 (6 bases). The TCR originated in a human donor with classical Hodgkin lymphoma. CDR3 DNA: TGTGCCAGCAGTGTAGACGTGGACAGTTACAATGAGCAGTTCTTC. Its translation: CASSVDVDSYNEQFF.